The clone carrying this TCR beta chain has a handful of counts. The data are from a study of blood T cell repertoires in COVID-19. Study-level information: The analysed material was cDNA or gDNA that came from T cells, B-cell-depleted T cells, or PBMCs.

Original processing notes: Cell counts per sample came from amplifying reference gene primers. TCRdb's copy holds only in-frame clones and misses some; the assay was immunoSEQ multiplex PCR. V, J and clone size were drawn from that table, and D and trimming were deduced from the DNA. The sample includes roughly 700,000 clones, 90% of them seen just once. The sequenced sample consisted of peripheral blood. This receptor was taken from a woman in her late teens or twenties with acute or convalescent COVID-19.

CDR3 DNA: TGCGCCAGCAGCCAAGATCACAGTGCTGAAAAACTGTTTTTT. Encoded protein: CASSQDHSAEKLFF. The genes are TRBV4-3 and TRBJ1-4, with D unclear. Germline CDR1 and CDR2: LGHNA and YSLEER. This CDR3 has 14 residues. V dropped 0 bases and J dropped 7 bases, with 9 bases sitting between them.